Shown below are 4 T cell receptor beta chains from a single sample sequenced in a study of blood T cell repertoires in COVID-19. TCRdb's table, derived via immunoSEQ multiplex PCR, lists solely in-frame clones and lacks some. The table includes about 90,000 clones, approximately 77% detected once. The sequenced sample consisted of peripheral blood. The receptors here all came from a woman aged 80 or over with acute or convalescent COVID-19.

J is TRBJ1-1 and V is TRBV25-1; 9 bases fit TRBD1. The CDR3 sequence is 13 residues long. V dropped 4 bases and J dropped 10; count of bases not matched to a gene: 7. Germline values: CDR1 MGHDK, CDR2 SYGVNS. CDR3 coding DNA: TGTGCCAGCAGTGGCCGGGACAGGGCGACAGCTTTCTTT. It encodes CASSGRDRATAFF. The variable domain in full, completed from reference TRBV25-1 and TRBJ1-1, reads EADIYQTPRYLVIGTGKKITLECSQTMGHDKMYWYQQDPGMELHLIHYSYGVNSTEKGDLSSESTVSRIRTEHFPLTLESARPSHTSQYLCASSGRDRATAFFGQGTRLTVV.

The rearrangement uses TRBV9 and TRBJ1-4; 8 nucleotides line up with TRBD1. The CDR3 consists of 14 residues. The V gene end was trimmed by 3 bases and the J gene end by 5 bases; junction bases not matched to a gene: 3. Germline lookup yields CDR1 SGDLS and CDR2 YYNGEE. The chain's CDR3 is CASSGTGLNEKLFF. CDR3 DNA: TGTGCCAGCAGCGGGACAGGGTTAAATGAAAAACTGTTTTTT.

V usage is TRBV18 and J usage is TRBJ1-1; TRBD1 matches at 7 bases. Germline-derived CDR1 and CDR2 are KGHSH and LQKENI. CDR3 size: 15 residues. The trim removed 4 bases at V and 1 base at J, leaving 6 bases unmatched. The CDR3 spells CASSRFKGANTEAFF. The CDR3 nucleotides are TGTGCCAGCTCACGGTTTAAGGGGGCGAACACTGAAGCTTTCTTT.

The V call is TRBV2, the J call TRBJ1-2; D is unresolved. The CDR3 length is 12 residues. Trimming shortened V by 7 bases and J by 2 bases, and 8 bases separated the two germline ends. From germline, CDR1 is SNHLY and CDR2 FYNNEI. CDR3 nucleotide sequence: TGTGCCAGCAACCCCCAGAACTATGGCTACACCTTC. It encodes CASNPQNYGYTF. The variable domain in full, with the rest retrieved from reference TRBV2 and TRBJ1-2, is EPEVTQTPSHQVTQMGQEVILRCVPISNHLYFYWYRQILGQKVEFLVSFYNNEISEKSEIFDDQFSVERPDGSNFTLKIRSTKLEDSAMYFCASNPQNYGYTFGSGTRLTVV.